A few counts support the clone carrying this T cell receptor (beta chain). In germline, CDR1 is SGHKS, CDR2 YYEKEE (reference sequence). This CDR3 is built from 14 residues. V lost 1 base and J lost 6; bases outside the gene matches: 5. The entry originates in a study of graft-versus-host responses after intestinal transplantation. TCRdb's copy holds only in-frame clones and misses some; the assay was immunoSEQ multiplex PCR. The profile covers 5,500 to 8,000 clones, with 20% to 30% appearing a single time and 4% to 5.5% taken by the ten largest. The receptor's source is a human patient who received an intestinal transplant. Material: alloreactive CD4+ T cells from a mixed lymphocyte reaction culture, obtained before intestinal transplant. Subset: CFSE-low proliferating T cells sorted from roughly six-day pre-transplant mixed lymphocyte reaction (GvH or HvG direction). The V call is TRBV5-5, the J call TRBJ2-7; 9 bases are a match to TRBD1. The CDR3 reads CASSLWGQGREQYF. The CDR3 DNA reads TGTGCCAGCAGCTTGTGGGGACAGGGACGCGAGCAGTACTTC.